A single sample gave rise to the 31 T cell receptor beta chains below, sequenced in a study of blood T cell repertoires in COVID-19. Libraries were prepared by immunoSEQ multiplex PCR; TCRdb keeps only in-frame clonotypes and omits some of them. The data contain about 90,000 clones, approximately 86% of them singletons. Sequencing used peripheral blood. The receptors here all came from a man of 80 years or more with active or convalescent COVID-19.

The chain has TRBV5-4 and TRBJ2-1, with a possible D match to TRBD2 (7 bases). V lost 1 base and J lost 4, with 12 bases in between. This CDR3 is built from 15 residues. The germline V gene encodes CDR1 SGHNT and CDR2 YYREEE (reference sequence). The CDR3 DNA reads as TGTGCCAGCAGCTTGCGCGGGGGCGGATACAATGAGCAGTTCTTC. Residues: CASSLRGGGYNEQFF.

The chain combines TRBV27 with TRBJ2-7; 8 bases are a match to TRBD2. Losses at the gene ends were 2 bases for V and 5 bases for J; bases not matched to a gene: 11. CDR1 and CDR2 from the germline V gene are MNHEY and SMNVEV (reference sequence). This CDR3 is built from 16 residues. CDR3 sequence (DNA): TGTGCCAGCAGTTTACTCATGGGTAGCGGGATACACGAGCAGTACTTC. This translates into CASSLLMGSGIHEQYF.

The chain links TRBV4-1 to TRBJ2-3, with 14 bases lining up with TRBD2. V shed 0 bases, J shed 3 bases, and the junction held 2 bases outside the gene matches. This CDR3 is 17 amino acids long. CDR1 MGHRA and CDR2 YSYEKL come from the germline V gene. This chain's CDR3 is CASSQERTSGRTDTQYF. CDR3 coding DNA: TGCGCCAGCAGCCAAGAAAGGACTAGCGGGAGGACAGATACGCAGTATTTT.

This clone was seen only once. The chain is built from TRBV7-6 and TRBJ1-3; weak D call: TRBD1 (6 bases). V lost 5 bases, J lost 7 bases, and 12 bases lay in between. The CDR3 runs 13 residues. In germline, CDR1 is SGHVS, CDR2 FNYEAQ. The CDR3 DNA reads TGTGCCAGCAGCCCACGGGACATTAACACCATATATTTT. Protein: CASSPRDINTIYF.

The V and J genes are TRBV10-3 and TRBJ2-2, with 7 bases aligning to TRBD1. The CDR3 is 14 residues long. Losses at the gene ends were 4 bases for V and 5 bases for J; bases not matched to a gene: 4. Germline CDR1 and CDR2: ENHRY and SYGVKD. CDR3 sequence reads: CAISGTGGTGELFF. In DNA, the CDR3 is TGTGCCATCAGTGGGACAGGAGGTACCGGGGAGCTGTTTTTT.

The chain has TRBV5-1 and TRBJ2-1, with TRBD2 matching 10 bases. The CDR3 runs to 16 residues. CDR1 SGHRS and CDR2 YFSETQ come from the germline V gene. Trimming removed 0 bases from V and 4 bases from J; junction bases left unmatched: 4. The CDR3 loop reads CASSLALAGDYNEQFF. The CDR3 region has the DNA TGCGCCAGCAGCTTGGCCCTAGCGGGGGATTACAATGAGCAGTTCTTC.

The chain links TRBV25-1 to TRBJ1-2, with TRBD1 identical over 8 bases. After removal of 5 bases from V and 4 bases from J, the junction contained 6 bases not matched to a gene. Germline V lookup: CDR1 MGHDK, CDR2 SYGVNS. This CDR3 has 14 residues. CDR3 DNA sequence: TGTGCCAGCAGTACAGGGGGTGGTCCCTATGGCTACACCTTC. Its protein product is CASSTGGGPYGYTF.

The V call is TRBV27, the J call TRBJ1-2; 7 bases are shared with TRBD1. V lost 5 bases and J lost 5; bases outside the gene matches: 5. Looked up from germline, CDR1 is MNHEY and CDR2 is SMNVEV (reference sequence). This CDR3 spans 13 amino acids. DNA of the CDR3: TGTGCCAGCAGTCCGACAGGGTCTTATGGCTACACCTTC. Translation gives CASSPTGSYGYTF.

The chain recombines TRBV5-1 with TRBJ1-5, with unresolved D. Germline V lookup: CDR1 SGHRS, CDR2 YFSETQ. V was cut by 0 bases and J by 4 bases, with 11 bases left in between. The CDR3 is made up of 15 amino acids. The CDR3 spells CASSLGGQNNQPQHF. CDR3 in DNA: TGCGCCAGCAGCTTGGGAGGGCAGAATAATCAGCCCCAGCATTTT.

This clone was detected only a few times. This sample also contains other DNA sequences that code for the same CDR3. V gene TRBV7-3 combines with J gene TRBJ1-1; D remains ambiguous. The CDR3 length is 13 residues. CDR1 is SGHTA and CDR2 is FQGTGA in the germline V gene. Between the trimmed V and J ends, which lost 5 bases and 1 base, there was a span of 8 bases. The CDR3 bases are TGTGCCAGCAGCCTCACAAGGAACACTGAAGCTTTCTTT. It translates to CASSLTRNTEAFF.

The rearrangement links TRBV9 to TRBJ2-3, with a possible D match to TRBD2 (5 bases). Germline lookup yields CDR1 SGDLS and CDR2 YYNGEE. The CDR3 has 15 amino acids. V gave up 0 bases and J gave up 3 bases, with 11 bases separating them. The CDR3 is CASSVVGVLTDTQYF. The CDR3 nucleotides are TGTGCCAGCAGCGTAGTCGGGGTTTTAACAGATACGCAGTATTTT.

V usage is TRBV23-1 and J usage is TRBJ1-2, with D unclear. TRBV23-1 falls under the ORF class, with uncertain function. V was trimmed by 3 bases and J by 5 bases, leaving 4 bases between them. The length of the CDR3 is 11 residues. The CDR3 sequence is CASSHLYGYTF. The CDR3 nucleotides are TGCGCCAGCAGTCACCTTTATGGCTACACCTTC.

This chain links TRBV28 with TRBJ1-2, with 9 bases that match TRBD1. The germline CDR1 and CDR2 sequences are MDHEN and SYDVKM. The V gene end was trimmed by 6 bases and the J gene end by 6 bases; junction bases not matched to a gene: 11. The CDR3 is 15 residues long. CDR3 in amino acids: CASSLGQGEGNGYTF. In DNA form, the CDR3 reads TGTGCCAGCAGCCTGGGACAGGGAGAGGGGAATGGCTACACCTTC.

J is TRBJ2-1 and V is TRBV11-3; 8 bases fit TRBD2. Germline CDR1 reads SGHNT; CDR2 reads YENEEA. Trimming at V came to 5 bases and at J to 2 bases, leaving 2 bases not matched to a gene. CDR3 length: 14 amino acids. The CDR3 coding sequence is TGTGCCAGCAGCGGGCGGGAGGCCTACAATGAGCAGTTCTTC. This sequence encodes CASSGREAYNEQFF.

This chain uses TRBV28 with TRBJ2-2, with D perhaps TRBD1 (6 bases). The CDR3 has 15 amino acids. With 8 bases removed from V and 6 bases from J, the gap between germline ends came to 19 bases. Germline V gene sequence: CDR1 MDHEN, CDR2 SYDVKM. CDR3 residues: CASGREGEWAGELFF. Here the CDR3 DNA reads TGTGCCAGCGGACGTGAGGGGGAGTGGGCCGGGGAGCTGTTTTTT.

CDR3 region: CASSLEAGARPTDTQYF. CDR3 coding DNA: TGCGCCAGCAGCTTGGAGGCGGGGGCAAGACCCACAGATACGCAGTATTTT. This sequence joins TRBV5-1 and TRBJ2-3; tentative D call: TRBD2 (7 bases). Germline V lookup: CDR1 SGHRS, CDR2 YFSETQ. With 0 bases removed from V and 2 bases from J, the gap between germline ends came to 16 bases. The CDR3 length is 17 residues.

The chain combines TRBV18 with TRBJ2-3, with 7 bases that match TRBD1. V lost 6 bases and J lost 6; bases outside the gene matches: 9. The germline gives CDR1 KGHSH, CDR2 LQKENI. The CDR3 runs to 14 residues. Here the CDR3 reads CASSQTTGHDTQYF. CDR3 nucleotide sequence: TGTGCCAGCTCCCAGACGACAGGGCATGATACGCAGTATTTT.

V gene TRBV9 combines with J gene TRBJ2-5; TRBD1 agrees at 7 bases. The CDR3 runs 12 residues. V dropped 10 bases and J dropped 5; count of bases not matched to a gene: 8. Germline CDR1 SGDLS, CDR2 YYNGEE. CDR3 nucleotide sequence: TGTGCCTCAACAGGGGTAATTGAGACCCAGTACTTC. It translates to CASTGVIETQYF.

The V gene is TRBV5-1, the J gene TRBJ1-1, with a weak D call TRBD1 (6 bases). The CDR3 has 16 amino acids. In germline, CDR1 is SGHRS, CDR2 YFSETQ. The V and J ends lost 0 bases and 4 bases respectively, with 16 bases between them. CDR3 protein: CASSLARLQGLTEAFF. In DNA form, the CDR3 reads TGCGCCAGCAGCTTGGCTCGTCTACAGGGTCTCACTGAAGCTTTCTTT.

This clone was recorded a few times. The CDR3 DNA reads TGTGCCAGCAGCCCCCTGGAGGGAATAAACACCATATATTTT. Amino acids: CASSPLEGINTIYF. The rearrangement uses TRBV7-9 and TRBJ1-3, with D unclear. Germline lookup yields CDR1 SEHNR and CDR2 FQNEAQ (reference sequence). Deletions cut 5 bases from V and 6 bases from J, with 14 bases between. The CDR3 extends over 14 amino acids.

V is TRBV3-1 (or the pseudogene TRBV3-2) and J is TRBJ2-7, with 11 bases fitting TRBD2. Germline CDR1 is LGHDT and CDR2 is YNNKEL (reference sequence). The CDR3 contains 18 residues. Germline trimming cut 3 bases from V and 6 bases from J; bases unmatched to any gene: 16. The CDR3 spells CASSQTIGTSGIDAEQYF. The DNA of the CDR3 is TGTGCCAGCAGCCAGACCATCGGGACTAGCGGCATCGACGCCGAGCAGTACTTC.

The chain links TRBV5-1 to TRBJ1-4; 9 bases align to TRBD1. CDR1 SGHRS and CDR2 YFSETQ come from the germline V gene. CDR3 length equals 15 residues. The V gene end was trimmed by 4 bases and the J gene end by 4 bases; junction bases not matched to a gene: 5. The CDR3 bases are TGCGCCAGCAGCAGTGGACAGGGGCATAATGAAAAACTGTTTTTT. Protein: CASSSGQGHNEKLFF.

The rearrangement links TRBV28 to TRBJ2-5; D not resolved. CDR3 length equals 13 residues. The germline V and J ends were trimmed by 7 bases and 0 bases, with 9 bases remaining between them. Germline CDR1 is MDHEN and CDR2 is SYDVKM. For the CDR3, the DNA is TGTGCCAGCACAGTGGCGGACCAAGAGACCCAGTACTTC. Its protein is CASTVADQETQYF.

The gene calls are TRBV20-1 and TRBJ1-1, with D uncertain. Trimming took 6 bases from V and 3 from J, leaving 8 bases between them. Germline CDR1 reads DFQATT; CDR2 reads SNEGSKA (reference sequence). CDR3 length equals 11 residues. The DNA of the CDR3 is TGCAGTGCCAGGCGGGACACTGAAGCTTTCTTT. Amino acids: CSARRDTEAFF.

This chain links TRBV12-3 or TRBV12-4 with TRBJ1-6; weak D call: TRBD1 (5 bases). The germline V and J ends were trimmed by 7 bases and 6 bases, with 10 bases remaining between them. The CDR3 runs 13 residues. The chain's CDR3 is CASNSGFNSPLHF. In DNA form, the CDR3 reads TGTGCCAGCAATTCAGGGTTTAATTCACCCCTCCACTTT.

The rearrangement uses TRBV5-4 and TRBJ2-7; 8 nucleotides line up with TRBD1. The CDR3 contains 15 residues. Trimming took 4 bases from V and 0 from J; bases not matched to a gene: 6. Germline V lookup: CDR1 SGHNT, CDR2 YYREEE (reference sequence). CDR3 sequence: CASSKGQDISYEQYF. As DNA, the CDR3 is TGTGCCAGCAGCAAGGGACAGGATATCTCCTACGAGCAGTACTTC.

V is TRBV9 and J is TRBJ1-2; 7 positions agree with TRBD1. J was trimmed by 1 base and V by 1 base; bases with no gene match: 4. The CDR3 runs to 15 residues. Per germline, CDR1 SGDLS and CDR2 YYNGEE. CDR3 DNA: TGTGCCAGCAGCGTAACAGGGGTTGGTAACTATGGCTACACCTTC. The encoded protein is CASSVTGVGNYGYTF.

The CDR3 bases are TGTGCCAGCAGCTCAATGAACACTGAAGCTTTCTTT. It specifies CASSSMNTEAFF. This chain connects TRBV7-9 to TRBJ1-1; D remains unclear. CDR1 and CDR2 from the germline V gene are SEHNR and FQNEAQ (reference sequence). Deletions cut 4 bases from V and 0 bases from J, with 3 bases between. This CDR3 region has 12 residues. The variable domain in full, completed from reference TRBV7-9 and TRBJ1-1, reads DTGVSQNPRHKITKRGQNVTFRCDPISEHNRLYWYRQTLGQGPEFLTYFQNEAQLEKSRLLSDRFSAERPKGSFSTLEIQRTEQGDSAMYLCASSSMNTEAFFGQGTRLTVV.

The rearrangement joins TRBV2 to TRBJ1-1, with D perhaps matching TRBD1 (5 bases). The CDR3 has 14 amino acids. CDR1 and CDR2 from the germline V gene are SNHLY and FYNNEI. With 1 base removed from V and 5 bases from J, the gap between germline ends came to 11 bases. Written as DNA, the CDR3 is TGTGCCAGCAGTGAAGGGACAAAAAGGACTGAAGCTTTCTTT. It yields the protein CASSEGTKRTEAFF.

This clone was counted a few times. The V gene is TRBV6-2 or TRBV6-3, the J gene TRBJ1-6; the D is unclear. The CDR3 is made up of 13 amino acids. The germline V gene has CDR1 MNHEY and CDR2 SVGEGT. V was cut by 6 bases and J by 9 bases, with 12 bases left in between. The CDR3 DNA sequence: TGTGCCAGCAGCGTGACATTTGGTTCACCCCTCCACTTT. Its translation is CASSVTFGSPLHF.

This chain links TRBV28 with TRBJ1-1, with D unclear. Germline CDR1 and CDR2: MDHEN and SYDVKM. Trimming took 7 bases from V and 2 from J, leaving 8 bases between them. The CDR3 runs 12 residues. The CDR3 spells CASNSGNTEAFF. As DNA, the CDR3 is TGTGCCAGCAACAGTGGCAACACTGAAGCTTTCTTT. Combining the CDR3 with reference TRBV28 and TRBJ1-1 gives the whole variable domain DVKVTQSSRYLVKRTGEKVFLECVQDMDHENMFWYRQDPGLGLRLIYFSYDVKMKEKGDIPEGYSVSREKKERFSLILESASTNQTSMYLCASNSGNTEAFFGQGTRLTVV.